This TCR beta chain was obtained from a study of cytomegalovirus exposure and HLA in healthy donors. Study-level background: Among the 398 genotyped donors, over 70% were placed in the Caucasian-associated ancestry cluster.

Vbeta (60) and Jbeta (13) primers were used in the PCR. TCRdb's table, derived via immunoSEQ multiplex PCR, lists solely in-frame clones and lacks some. The sample has 50,000 to 65,000 clones; about 81% are singletons. The CDR3 extends over 15 amino acids. Germline CDR1 SGHNT, CDR2 YYREEE (reference sequence). Study results and caveats: HLA restriction was apparent for most CMV-associated TCR beta chains in a later analysis. An Asian-associated ancestry cluster reportedly showed fewer N-insertions than the approximately 650-donor mean in a later analysis.

Comments on this clone: The antigen remains unidentified. At one end the junction does not follow the germline gene, possibly because of a read error.

This rearrangement joins TRBV5-4 to TRBJ1-1; D uncertain. What was sequenced was PBMCs. The TCR originated in a man aged 45-65 years in good health and CMV-seropositive. The CDR3 sequence is CASSPRSGGNTEALF. The CDR3 nucleotides are TGTGCCAGCAGCCCGCGGTCGGGAGGGAACACTGAAGCTCTCTTT. Full variable domain (remainder filled in from reference TRBV5-4 and TRBJ1-1): ETGVTQSPTHLIKTRGQQVTLRCSSQSGHNTVSWYQQALGQGPQFIFQYYREEENGRGNFPPRFSGLQFPNYSSELNVNALELDDSALYLCASSPRSGGNTEALFGQGTRLTVV.